The 14 T cell receptor beta chains below all came from one sample that was sequenced in a study of cytomegalovirus exposure and HLA in healthy donors. PCR involved 60 Vbeta and 13 Jbeta primers. Clones were sequenced by immunoSEQ multiplex PCR, and TCRdb holds only the in-frame ones, with some missing. The sample consists of hundreds of thousands of clones, 75% to 90% of them appearing once. Specimen: PBMCs. The receptors originated from a boy aged 2 to 9 in good health and CMV-seronegative.

The chain joins TRBV2 to TRBJ1-5; D possibly corresponds to TRBD1 (5 bases). Germline V gene data show CDR1 as SNHLY and CDR2 as FYNNEI. This CDR3 comprises 16 residues. Trimming took 8 bases from V and 0 from J, leaving 17 bases between them. CDR3 loop: CASRIDSLYSNQPQHF. CDR3 bases: TGTGCCAGCCGAATCGACAGCCTTTATAGCAATCAGCCCCAGCATTTT.

The chain uses TRBV2 and TRBJ1-1, with 10 bases aligning to TRBD1. The CDR3 contains 18 residues. V trimming: 5 bases; J trimming: 1 base; junction bases outside the gene matches: 13. CDR1 and CDR2 (germline): SNHLY, FYNNEI. The CDR3 nucleotides read TGTGCCAGCAGTTTTTCCGGGACAGGGGAAAATGAGAACACTGAAGCTTTCTTT. This translates into CASSFSGTGENENTEAFF.

The chain uses TRBV2 and TRBJ2-3; 7 bases line up with TRBD2. V lost 6 bases, J lost 0 bases, and 9 bases stayed unmatched. The CDR3 sequence is 16 residues long. Germline V gene data show CDR1 as SNHLY and CDR2 as FYNNEI. The CDR3 protein is CASSKEQGGSTDTQYF. The CDR3 nucleotides are TGTGCCAGCAGCAAGGAGCAGGGAGGGAGCACAGATACGCAGTATTTT.

The chain recombines TRBV19 with TRBJ2-1; TRBD2 matches 10 bases. The CDR3 is 18 residues long. Germline CDR1 LNHDA, CDR2 SQIVND (reference sequence). V dropped 1 base and J dropped 6; count of bases not matched to a gene: 12. The CDR3 loop is CASSIVILAGASFNEQFF. The CDR3 coding sequence is TGTGCCAGTAGTATAGTAATTCTAGCGGGAGCCAGTTTCAATGAGCAGTTCTTC.

This clone has a handful of counts. The rearrangement joins TRBV19 to TRBJ1-1, with unresolved D. Trimming stripped 0 bases from V and 6 bases from J, with 11 bases between. CDR3 length: 14 residues. Germline V lookup: CDR1 LNHDA, CDR2 SQIVND (reference sequence). CDR3 sequence: CASSIDLGSAEAFF. The CDR3 bases are TGTGCCAGTAGTATAGATCTGGGGAGTGCTGAAGCTTTCTTT.

The chain uses TRBV5-1 and TRBJ1-2; 7 bases are a match to TRBD1. V lost 3 bases to trimming and J lost 4 bases; unmatched junction nucleotides: 6. The CDR3 is 14 amino acids. In germline, CDR1 is SGHRS, CDR2 YFSETQ. DNA for the CDR3: TGCGCCAGCAGCTCGCGGCAGGGGGTCTATGGCTACACCTTC. This codes for CASSSRQGVYGYTF.

On this clone itself: The junction departs from the called germline gene at one end, perhaps through a read error. This same CDR3 is encoded by further DNA sequences in the sample. This CDR3 reads CASAIYRGRSTEAFF. For the CDR3, the DNA is TGTGCCAGCGCGATTTACAGGGGTAGGAGCACTGAAGCCTTCTTT. The chain combines TRBV6-6 with TRBJ1-1, with TRBD1 identical over 7 bases. The CDR3 has 15 amino acids. Germline-derived CDR1 and CDR2 are MNHNY and SVGAGI (reference sequence).

Notes on this clone: Different DNA sequences within this sample yield the same CDR3. The chain recombines TRBV9 with TRBJ2-3, with D perhaps matching TRBD2 (5 bases). The germline V gene encodes CDR1 SGDLS and CDR2 YYNGEE. CDR3 length equals 16 residues. Trimming took 3 bases from V and 0 from J, leaving 14 bases between them. This CDR3 reads CASSARLARSTDTQYF. The CDR3 coding sequence is TGTGCCAGCAGCGCGAGGCTAGCCCGGAGCACAGATACGCAGTATTTT.

The chain uses TRBV18 and TRBJ2-4; possible D gene TRBD1, 6 bases. The CDR3 extends over 14 amino acids. CDR1 KGHSH and CDR2 LQKENI come from the germline V gene. V was cut by 5 bases and J by 7 bases, with 15 bases left in between. Here the CDR3 reads CASSSSQGRNIQYF. CDR3 in DNA: TGTGCCAGCTCATCTTCACAGGGACGCAACATTCAGTACTTC.

The chain uses TRBV7-9 and TRBJ2-1; TRBD1 might be the D (6 bases). In germline, CDR1 is SEHNR, CDR2 FQNEAQ (reference sequence). V shed 5 bases and J shed 0 bases, with 14 bases lying between them. There are 16 residues in the CDR3. The CDR3: CASSPRTESSYNEQFF. The DNA for the CDR3 is TGTGCCAGCAGCCCCCGGACAGAAAGCTCCTACAATGAGCAGTTCTTC.

The rearrangement links TRBV7-3 to TRBJ1-1; D might be TRBD1 (5 bases). Germline V CDR1 and CDR2: SGHTA, FQGTGA. Trimming removed 2 bases from V and 1 base from J, with 8 bases in between. This CDR3 has 14 residues. CDR3 sequence reads: CASSLQGANTEAFF. The CDR3 coding sequence is TGTGCCAGCAGCTTACAGGGCGCGAACACTGAAGCTTTCTTT.

The chain has TRBV4-1 and TRBJ2-3; 7 bases map to TRBD1. Germline loops: CDR1 MGHRA, CDR2 YSYEKL. The CDR3 extends over 14 amino acids. J was trimmed by 4 bases and V by 1 base; bases with no gene match: 2. The CDR3 DNA sequence: TGCGCCAGCAGCCAAGGACAGGGCCCAGATACGCAGTATTTT. It yields the protein CASSQGQGPDTQYF.

The chain couples TRBV19 to TRBJ2-7; D possibly corresponds to TRBD2 (6 bases). The CDR3 is 12 residues long. Germline V gene lookup returns CDR1 LNHDA and CDR2 SQIVND (reference sequence). V shed 6 bases and J shed 0 bases, with 6 bases lying between them. This CDR3 is CASSGGSYEQYF. DNA for the CDR3: TGTGCCAGTAGCGGGGGCTCCTACGAGCAGTACTTC.

J is TRBJ1-5 and V is TRBV25-1, with TRBD1 matching over 9 bases. CDR3 length equals 14 residues. From germline, CDR1 is MGHDK and CDR2 SYGVNS. Trimming removed 4 bases from V and 7 bases from J; junction bases left unmatched: 5. In DNA form, the CDR3 reads TGTGCCAGCAGTGCTACAGGGGGCATGCAGCCCCAGCATTTT. Protein product: CASSATGGMQPQHF.